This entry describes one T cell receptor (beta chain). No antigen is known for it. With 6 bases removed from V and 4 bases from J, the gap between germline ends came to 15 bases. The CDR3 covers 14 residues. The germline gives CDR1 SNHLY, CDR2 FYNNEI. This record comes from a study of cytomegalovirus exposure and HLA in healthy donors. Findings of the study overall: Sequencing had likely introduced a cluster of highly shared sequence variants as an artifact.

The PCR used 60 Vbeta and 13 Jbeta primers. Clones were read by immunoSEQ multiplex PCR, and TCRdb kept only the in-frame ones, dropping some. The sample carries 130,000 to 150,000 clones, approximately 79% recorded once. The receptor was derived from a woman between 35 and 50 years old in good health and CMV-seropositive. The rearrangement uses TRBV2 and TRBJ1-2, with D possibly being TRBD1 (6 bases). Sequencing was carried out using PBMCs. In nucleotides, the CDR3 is TGTGCCAGCAGCCGGGACACCGCCCCCTATGGCTACACCTTC. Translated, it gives CASSRDTAPYGYTF. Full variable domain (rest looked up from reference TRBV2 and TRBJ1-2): EPEVTQTPSHQVTQMGQEVILRCVPISNHLYFYWYRQILGQKVEFLVSFYNNEISEKSEIFDDQFSVERPDGSNFTLKIRSTKLEDSAMYFCASSRDTAPYGYTFGSGTRLTVV.